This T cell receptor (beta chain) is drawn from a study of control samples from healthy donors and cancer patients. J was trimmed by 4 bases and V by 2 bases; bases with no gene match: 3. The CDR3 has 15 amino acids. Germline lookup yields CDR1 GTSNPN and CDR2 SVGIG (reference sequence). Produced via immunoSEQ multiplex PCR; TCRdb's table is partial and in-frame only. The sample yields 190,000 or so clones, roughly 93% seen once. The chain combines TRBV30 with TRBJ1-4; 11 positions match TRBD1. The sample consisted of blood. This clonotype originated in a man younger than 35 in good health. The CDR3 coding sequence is TGTGCCTGGAGTAGGGACAGGGGGGGTAATGAAAAACTGTTTTTT. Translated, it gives CAWSRDRGGNEKLFF. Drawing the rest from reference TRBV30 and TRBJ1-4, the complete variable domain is SQTIHQWPATLVQPVGSPLSLECTVEGTSNPNLYWYRQAAGRGLQLLFYSVGIGQISSEVPQNLSASRPQDRQFILSSKKLLLSDSGFYLCAWSRDRGGNEKLFFGSGTQLSVL.